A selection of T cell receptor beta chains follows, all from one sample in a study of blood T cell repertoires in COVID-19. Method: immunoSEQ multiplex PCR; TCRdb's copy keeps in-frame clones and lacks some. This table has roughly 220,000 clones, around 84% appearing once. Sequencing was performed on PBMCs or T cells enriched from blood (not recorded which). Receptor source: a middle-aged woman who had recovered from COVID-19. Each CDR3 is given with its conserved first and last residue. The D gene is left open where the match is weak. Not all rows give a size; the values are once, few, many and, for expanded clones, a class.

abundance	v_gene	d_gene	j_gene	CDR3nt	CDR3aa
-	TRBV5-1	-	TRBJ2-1	TGCGCCAGCAGCTTGGGTAGCAGAGACAATGAGCAGTTCTTC	CASSLGSRDNEQFF
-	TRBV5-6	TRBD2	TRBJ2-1	TGTGCCAGCAGCCCAAGACTAGCTTGGAGCTCCTACAATGAGCAGTTCTTC	CASSPRLAWSSYNEQFF
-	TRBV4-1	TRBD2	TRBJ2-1	TGCGCCAGCAGCCAAGGTGGACTAGCGGCCTATGAGCAGTTCTTC	CASSQGGLAAYEQFF
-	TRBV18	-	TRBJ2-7	TGTGCCAGCTCACCCTTCGGACAGACGAGCTCCTACGAGCAGTACTTC	CASSPFGQTSSYEQYF
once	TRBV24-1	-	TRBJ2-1	TGTGCCACCAGTGACGGGTTGGGCAATGAGCAGTTCTTC	CATSDGLGNEQFF
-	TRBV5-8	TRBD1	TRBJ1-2	TGTGCCACTGGACAGGGGTTCCCTCTGTCGGACGGCTACACCTTC	CATGQGFPLSDGYTF
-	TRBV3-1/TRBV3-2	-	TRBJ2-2	TGTGCCAGCAGCCCGGTCGATCTAGGTGGTGCCGGGGAGCTGTTTTTT	CASSPVDLGGAGELFF
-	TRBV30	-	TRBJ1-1	TGTGCCTATGTACAGGGGAACACTGAAGCTTTCTTT	CAYVQGNTEAFF
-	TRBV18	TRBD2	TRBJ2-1	TGTGCCAGCTCACCGGGACTAGCGGGAGGGGCTGAGCAGTTCTTC	CASSPGLAGGAEQFF
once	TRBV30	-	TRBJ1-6	TGTGCCTGGAGGACAGGAGATTCACCCCTCCACTTT	CAWRTGDSPLHF
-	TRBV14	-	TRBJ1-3	TGTGCCAGCAGCCAAGATTTGCGGGACACCATATATTTT	CASSQDLRDTIYF
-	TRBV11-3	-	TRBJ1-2	TGTGCCAGCAGCGAAAATCCGACATTGTCTTATGGCTACACCTTC	CASSENPTLSYGYTF
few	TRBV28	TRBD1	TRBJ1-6	TGTGCCAGCAAGAAGAGGGACAGGGTAGCGTCACCCCTCCACTTT	CASKKRDRVASPLHF
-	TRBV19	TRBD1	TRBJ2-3	TGTGCCAGTAGTACCGACAGGGGATGGGGCACAGATACGCAGTATTTT	CASSTDRGWGTDTQYF
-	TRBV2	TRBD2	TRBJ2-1	TGTGCCAGCAGATTGCTAGCGGGAGGTAATGAGCAGTTCTTC	CASRLLAGGNEQFF
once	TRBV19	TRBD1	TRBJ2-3	TGTGCCAGTAGTACAGACAGGGGACCAGATACGCAGTATTTT	CASSTDRGPDTQYF
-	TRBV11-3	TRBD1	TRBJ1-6	TGTGCCAGCAGCCAACGGACAGGGTTTAATAATTCACCCCTCCACTTT	CASSQRTGFNNSPLHF
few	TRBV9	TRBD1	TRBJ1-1	TGTGCCAGCAGCGCACCGGGACAGGGATCGAACACTGAAGCTTTCTTT	CASSAPGQGSNTEAFF
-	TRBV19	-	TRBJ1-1	TGTGCCAGTAGTATAGGTACAGGGTGGGACACTGAAGCTTTCTTT	CASSIGTGWDTEAFF
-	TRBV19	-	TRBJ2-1	TGTGCCAGCATGGACTACCTAAATGAGCAGTTCTTC	CASMDYLNEQFF
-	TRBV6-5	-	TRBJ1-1	TGTGCCAGCAGTTTGGTAGGGGAGGGAACTGAAGCTTTCTTT	CASSLVGEGTEAFF
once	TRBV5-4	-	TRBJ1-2	TGTGCCAGCAGCCCTCGTCAGGGGTTTGAGGGCTACACCTTC	CASSPRQGFEGYTF
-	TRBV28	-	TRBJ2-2	TGTGCCAGCAGTCCGGGGAACACCGGGGAGCTGTTTTTT	CASSPGNTGELFF
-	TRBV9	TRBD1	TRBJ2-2	TGTGCCAGCAGCCCCCGACAGGGGAAGGGCGCCGGGGAGCTGTTTTTT	CASSPRQGKGAGELFF
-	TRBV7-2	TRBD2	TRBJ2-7	TGTGCCAGCACCCCCACAGGGCTAGCGGGATACGAGCAGTACTTC	CASTPTGLAGYEQYF
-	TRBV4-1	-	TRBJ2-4	TGCGCCAGCAGCCAAATCGGGTCGGGTAAAAACATTCAGTACTTC	CASSQIGSGKNIQYF
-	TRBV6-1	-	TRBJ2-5	TGTGCCAGCAGTGAAGCCGCGGCTTACCAAGAGACCCAGTACTTC	CASSEAAAYQETQYF
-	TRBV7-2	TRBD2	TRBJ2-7	TGTGCCAGCAGCCCCGAAGTTGGGAGGGTGACCTACGAGCAGTACTTC	CASSPEVGRVTYEQYF
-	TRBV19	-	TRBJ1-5	TGTGCCAGTAGTGTGCGGGATAGCAATCAGCCCCAGCATTTT	CASSVRDSNQPQHF
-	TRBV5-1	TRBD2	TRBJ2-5	TGCGCCAGCAAAACCGGGACTAGCGGGGGTCTACGAGAGACCCAGTACTTC	CASKTGTSGGLRETQYF
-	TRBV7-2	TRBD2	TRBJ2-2	TGTGCCAGCAGCTTTAGCGGGAGGTCGACCGGGGAGCTGTTTTTT	CASSFSGRSTGELFF
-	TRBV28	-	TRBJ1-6	TGTGCCAGCAGTCCAACAGGGTATAATTCACCCCTCCACTTT	CASSPTGYNSPLHF
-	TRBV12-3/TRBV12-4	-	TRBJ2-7	TGTGCCAGCAGTTTCAACAGATACTACGAGCAGTACTTC	CASSFNRYYEQYF
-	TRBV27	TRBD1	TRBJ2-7	TGTGCCAGCAGTTTCGGGGGGACAGGGGTAACCTACGAGCAGTACTTC	CASSFGGTGVTYEQYF
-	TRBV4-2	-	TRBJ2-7	TGTGCCAGCAGCCAAGAGGCCTCCTCCTACGAGCAGTACTTC	CASSQEASSYEQYF
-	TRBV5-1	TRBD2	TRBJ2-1	TGCGCCAGCAGCTTGGTAGCGGGAGGGAACAATGAGCAGTTCTTC	CASSLVAGGNNEQFF
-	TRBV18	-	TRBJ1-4	TGTGCCAGCTCTCGTGGGGCCGCTAATGAAAAACTGTTTTTT	CASSRGAANEKLFF
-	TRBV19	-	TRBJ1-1	TGTGCCAGTAGGGAGCAAGGCACTGAAGCTTTCTTT	CASREQGTEAFF
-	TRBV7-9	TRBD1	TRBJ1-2	TGTGCCAGCAGCTCCGGGACAGGGGCTAACTATGGCTACACCTTC	CASSSGTGANYGYTF
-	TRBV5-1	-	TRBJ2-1	TGCGCCAGCAGCTTGCTGCAGGGGTCCTACAATGAGCAGTTCTTC	CASSLLQGSYNEQFF
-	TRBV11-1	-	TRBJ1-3	TGTGCCAGCAGCTTTTCCCCGGTGGACACCATATATTTT	CASSFSPVDTIYF
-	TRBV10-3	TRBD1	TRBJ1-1	TGTGCCATCAGAGGGGACAGTGAAGCTTTCTTT	CAIRGDSEAFF
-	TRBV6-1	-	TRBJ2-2	TGTGCCAGCAGTGAACAGGGAGGCAACACCGGGGAGCTGTTTTTT	CASSEQGGNTGELFF
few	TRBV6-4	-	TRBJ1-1	TGTGCCAGCAGTTCAGGGGCGAACACTGAAGCTTTCTTT	CASSSGANTEAFF
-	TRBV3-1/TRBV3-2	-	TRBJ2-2	TGTGCCAGCAGCCAAAATGTCGGCGGGGAGCTGTTTTTT	CASSQNVGGELFF
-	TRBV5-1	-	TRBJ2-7	TGCGCCAGCAGCCTTGGCAGCGGCTACGAGCAGTACTTC	CASSLGSGYEQYF
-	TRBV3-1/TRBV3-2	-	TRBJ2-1	TGTGCCAGCAGCCAAAGAGCCAATGAGCAGTTCTTC	CASSQRANEQFF
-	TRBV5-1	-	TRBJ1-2	TGCGCCAGCCGCCTTCGGGAGCACTATGGCTACACCTTC	CASRLREHYGYTF
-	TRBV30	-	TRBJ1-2	TGTGCCTGGAGTCGCTTAGCTAACTATGGCTACACCTTC	CAWSRLANYGYTF
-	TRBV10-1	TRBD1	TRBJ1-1	TGCGCCAGCAAACAGGGGATGAACACTGAAGCTTTCTTT	CASKQGMNTEAFF
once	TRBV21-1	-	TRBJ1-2	TGTGCCAGCAGCAAACCCCTCTATGGCTACACCTTC	CASSKPLYGYTF
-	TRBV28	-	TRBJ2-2	TGTGCCAGCAGTTTATTCGGTGGGGAGCTGTTTTTT	CASSLFGGELFF
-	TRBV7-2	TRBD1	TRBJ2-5	TGTGCCAGCAGCTCGAGGACAGGGTCTGTACAGACCCAGTACTTC	CASSSRTGSVQTQYF
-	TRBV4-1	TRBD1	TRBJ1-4	TGCGCCAGCAGCCAAGATTACAGGGGGGATGAAAAACTGTTTTTT	CASSQDYRGDEKLFF
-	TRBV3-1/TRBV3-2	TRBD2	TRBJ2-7	TGTGCCAGCAGGGGTAGCGGGAGACCCTACGAGCAGTACTTC	CASRGSGRPYEQYF
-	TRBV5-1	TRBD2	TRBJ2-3	TGCGCCAGCAGACTAGCGGGTTACACAGATACGCAGTATTTT	CASRLAGYTDTQYF
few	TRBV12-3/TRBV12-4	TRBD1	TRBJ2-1	TGTGCCAGCGGCAACAGGGGTTATGAGCAGTTCTTC	CASGNRGYEQFF
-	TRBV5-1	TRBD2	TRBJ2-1	TGCGCCAGCAGCTTGGCACTAGCGGGCAATGAGCAGTTCTTC	CASSLALAGNEQFF
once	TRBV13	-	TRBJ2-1	TGTGCCAGCAGCCGACGACTAGTCGCTGACAATGAGCAGTTCTTC	CASSRRLVADNEQFF